A selection of T cell receptor beta chains follows, all from one sample in a study of tumor-infiltrating lymphocytes in oesophageal squamous cell carcinoma. TCRdb reanalysed the PCR reads using MiXCR and keeps one entry per CDR3 protein. The table has under 8,500 distinct CDR3 sequences, 15% to 19% seen once. The specimen was blood. These receptors originate from a male donor with esophageal squamous cell carcinoma. CDR3s include the opening cysteine and the closing phenylalanine or tryptophan. The order of the fields is V gene, J gene, D gene, CDR3 protein. The D gene is left open where the match is weak.

V: TRBV19; J: TRBJ2-3; D: NA; CDR3: CASSIGQASTDTQYF
V: TRBV12-3/TRBV12-4; J: TRBJ2-1; D: NA; CDR3: CASNEGGDYNEQFF
V: TRBV7-6; J: TRBJ2-4; D: TRBD1; CDR3: CASSYRGLDSGELYF
V: TRBV7-2; J: TRBJ1-5; D: TRBD1; CDR3: CASSLEGRGINQPQHF
V: TRBV6-1; J: TRBJ2-7; D: NA; CDR3: CASSSPVLSSYEQYF
V: TRBV12-3/TRBV12-4; J: TRBJ2-1; D: NA; CDR3: CASTPGGQQNNEQFF
V: TRBV10-2; J: TRBJ1-3; D: NA; CDR3: CASSSRGQAGNTIYF
V: TRBV19; J: TRBJ1-5; D: NA; CDR3: CASSKTGTGGSNQPQHF
V: TRBV6-6; J: TRBJ1-1; D: TRBD1; CDR3: CASSYSERTGTNTEAFF
V: TRBV9; J: TRBJ2-1; D: NA; CDR3: CASSVDVHNEQFF
V: TRBV7-6; J: NA; D: NA; CDR3: CASSSRGLYTF
V: TRBV6-1; J: TRBJ2-7; D: TRBD1; CDR3: CASRSPGQGSNEQYF
V: TRBV7-3; J: TRBJ2-5; D: NA; CDR3: CASSPGDHF
V: TRBV6-1; J: TRBJ2-7; D: NA; CDR3: CASSSSLDSSYEQYF
V: TRBV19; J: TRBJ1-5; D: TRBD1; CDR3: CASSPGQGSNQPQHF
V: TRBV4-2; J: TRBJ2-7; D: TRBD1; CDR3: CASSPQGQILYEQYF
V: TRBV4-1; J: TRBJ2-4; D: TRBD1; CDR3: CASSQAGTGTDIQYF
V: TRBV7-3; J: TRBJ1-2; D: NA; CDR3: CASSPGDHYGYTF
V: TRBV4-2; J: TRBJ2-3; D: TRBD2; CDR3: CASSHVGLAGGDTQYF
V: TRBV19; J: TRBJ2-7; D: NA; CDR3: CASSMVRGDEQYF
V: TRBV6-2/TRBV6-3; J: TRBJ2-5; D: NA; CDR3: CASSYSRDAQETQYF
V: TRBV9; J: NA; D: NA; CDR3: CASSPGGQQETQYF
V: TRBV9; J: NA; D: NA; CDR3: CASSPKGRTQFSNEQFF
V: TRBV24-1; J: TRBJ1-2; D: NA; CDR3: CATGWGNGYTF
V: TRBV10-3; J: TRBJ2-1; D: NA; CDR3: CAIRQGYEQFF
V: TRBV5-1; J: TRBJ2-1; D: TRBD1; CDR3: CASSNDRVIGDDQFF
V: TRBV7-6; J: TRBJ1-1; D: NA; CDR3: CASSLRGGDAEAFF
V: TRBV5-6; J: TRBJ1-6; D: NA; CDR3: CASSLKVGSPLHF
V: TRBV6-1; J: TRBJ1-1; D: NA; CDR3: CASRSPSGTEAFF
V: TRBV12-3/TRBV12-4; J: TRBJ2-5; D: NA; CDR3: CASSPPTGYNEQYF
V: TRBV3-1; J: TRBJ1-6; D: NA; CDR3: CASSQPQATATYNSPLHF
V: TRBV12-3/TRBV12-4; J: TRBJ2-3; D: NA; CDR3: CASSLRQRGDTQYF
V: TRBV6-1; J: TRBJ1-1; D: NA; CDR3: CASSHGGNTEAFF
V: TRBV18; J: TRBJ1-4; D: NA; CDR3: CASSQSQETIEKLFF
V: TRBV6-1; J: NA; D: NA; CDR3: CASSVGSYEQFF
V: TRBV5-4; J: TRBJ2-7; D: TRBD1; CDR3: CASSPPGTGGFLSPLHF
V: TRBV7-9; J: TRBJ2-3; D: NA; CDR3: CASSKDSVIDTQYF
V: TRBV9; J: TRBJ2-7; D: NA; CDR3: CASSVVDGMGEQYF
V: TRBV11-2; J: TRBJ1-6; D: NA; CDR3: CASSPGHRSSYNSPLHF
V: TRBV12-5; J: NA; D: TRBD1; CDR3: CASGFSGQASYEQYF
V: TRBV7-8; J: TRBJ1-1; D: TRBD1; CDR3: CASSWGDRVTTEAFF
V: TRBV7-2; J: NA; D: NA; CDR3: CASSLRWGQETQYF
V: TRBV19; J: NA; D: NA; CDR3: CASSIENSQTIYEQYF
V: TRBV28; J: TRBJ1-2; D: NA; CDR3: CASGQFYGYTF
V: TRBV15; J: TRBJ1-1; D: NA; CDR3: CATSRDPASHEAFF
V: TRBV10-3; J: TRBJ2-7; D: NA; CDR3: CAISEAGQNTGELYF
V: TRBV20-1; J: TRBJ1-2; D: NA; CDR3: CSASAFGSGYGYTF
V: TRBV11-3; J: NA; D: NA; CDR3: CASSPGVGWASEQFF
V: TRBV7-2; J: TRBJ2-3; D: NA; CDR3: CASSLVKGPDTQYF
V: TRBV19; J: TRBJ1-5; D: NA; CDR3: CASSIEFGPNQPQHF
V: TRBV6-1; J: TRBJ2-5; D: TRBD1; CDR3: CASSEGPGQGRETQYF
V: TRBV6-2/TRBV6-3; J: TRBJ1-6; D: TRBD1; CDR3: CASSYTGDLYSPLHF
V: TRBV4-1; J: TRBJ2-7; D: NA; CDR3: CASSQEVASSYEQYF
V: TRBV19; J: TRBJ1-4; D: NA; CDR3: CASSIGATNEKLFF
V: TRBV12-3/TRBV12-4; J: TRBJ1-2; D: NA; CDR3: CASSFLGGAIGYTF
V: TRBV3-1; J: TRBJ1-6; D: NA; CDR3: CASSPGYRLNSPLHF
V: TRBV6-6; J: TRBJ1-5; D: NA; CDR3: CASSYSGSGDQPQHF
V: TRBV7-9; J: NA; D: TRBD1; CDR3: CASSLVLRTGLTYEQFF